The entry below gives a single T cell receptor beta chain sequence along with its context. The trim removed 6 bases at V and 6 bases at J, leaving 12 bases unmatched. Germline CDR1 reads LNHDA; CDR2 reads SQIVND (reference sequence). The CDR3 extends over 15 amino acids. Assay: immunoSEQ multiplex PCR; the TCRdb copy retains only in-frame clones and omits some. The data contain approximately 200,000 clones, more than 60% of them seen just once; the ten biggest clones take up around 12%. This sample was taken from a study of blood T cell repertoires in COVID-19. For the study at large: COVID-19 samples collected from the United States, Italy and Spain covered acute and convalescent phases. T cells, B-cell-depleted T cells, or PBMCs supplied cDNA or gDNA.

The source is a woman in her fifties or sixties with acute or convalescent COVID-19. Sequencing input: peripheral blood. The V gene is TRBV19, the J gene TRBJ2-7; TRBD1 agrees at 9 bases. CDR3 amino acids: CASSLGGQGSFEQYF. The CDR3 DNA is TGTGCCAGTAGCTTAGGGGGACAGGGAAGCTTCGAGCAGTACTTC.